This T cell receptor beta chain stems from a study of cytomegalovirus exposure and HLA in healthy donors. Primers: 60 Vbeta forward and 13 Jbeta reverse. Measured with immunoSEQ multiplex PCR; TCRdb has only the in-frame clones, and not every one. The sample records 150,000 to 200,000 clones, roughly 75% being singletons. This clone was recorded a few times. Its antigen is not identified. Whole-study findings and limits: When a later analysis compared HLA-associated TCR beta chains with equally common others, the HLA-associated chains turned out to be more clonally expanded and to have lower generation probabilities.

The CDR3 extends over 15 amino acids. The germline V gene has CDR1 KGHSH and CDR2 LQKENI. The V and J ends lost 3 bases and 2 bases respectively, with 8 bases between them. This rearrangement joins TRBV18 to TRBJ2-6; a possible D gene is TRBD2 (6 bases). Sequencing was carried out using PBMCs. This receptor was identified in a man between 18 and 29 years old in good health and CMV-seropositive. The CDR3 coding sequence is TGTGCCAGCTCACCGGGGGGACCTGGGGCCAACGTCCTGACTTTC. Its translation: CASSPGGPGANVLTF. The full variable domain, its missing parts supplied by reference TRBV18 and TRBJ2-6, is NAGVMQNPRHLVRRRGQEARLRCSPMKGHSHVYWYRQLPEEGLKFMVYLQKENIIDESGMPKERFSAEFPKEGPSILRIQQVVRGDSAAYFCASSPGGPGANVLTFGAGSRLTVL.